This T cell receptor (beta chain) was sequenced in a study of blood T cell repertoires in COVID-19. Data came from immunoSEQ multiplex PCR; TCRdb stores just in-frame clones and leaves some out. The sample lists about 270,000 clones, 88% occurring once. Cohort allocation depended upon clinical history that participants reported. This clone came up once. There are 16 residues in the CDR3. J gave up 4 bases and V 5 bases, and 13 bases lay outside the gene matches. Looked up from germline, CDR1 is SEHNR and CDR2 is FQNEAQ (reference sequence). This TCR was recovered from a woman in her 30s who had recovered from COVID-19. Sequenced: PBMCs or T cells enriched from blood (not recorded which). The chain couples TRBV7-9 to TRBJ1-2; 7 bases map to TRBD1. The chain's CDR3 is CASSDPAAGGFYGYTF. The CDR3 nucleotides read TGTGCCAGCAGCGACCCTGCCGCAGGGGGATTCTATGGCTACACCTTC.